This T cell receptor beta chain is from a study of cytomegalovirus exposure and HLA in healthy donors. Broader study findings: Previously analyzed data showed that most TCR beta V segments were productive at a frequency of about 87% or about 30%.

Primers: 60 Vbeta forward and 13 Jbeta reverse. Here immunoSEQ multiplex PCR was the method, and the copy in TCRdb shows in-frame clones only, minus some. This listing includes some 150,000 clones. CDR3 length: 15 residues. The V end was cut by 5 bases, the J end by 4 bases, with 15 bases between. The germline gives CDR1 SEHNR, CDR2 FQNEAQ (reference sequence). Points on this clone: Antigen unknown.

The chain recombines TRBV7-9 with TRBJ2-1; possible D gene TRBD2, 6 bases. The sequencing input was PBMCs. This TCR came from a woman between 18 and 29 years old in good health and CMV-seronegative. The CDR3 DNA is TGTGCCAGCAGCGATCGGGAGATGCTGTACAATGAGCAGTTCTTC. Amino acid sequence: CASSDREMLYNEQFF.